The 27 T cell receptor beta chains in this list originate from one sample, sequenced in a study of CD8 T cells in cerebrospinal fluid in Alzheimer's disease. Using the 10x single-cell sequencing reads, TCRdb records one entry per CDR3 protein without DNA. The specimen's table records hundreds of distinct CDR3 sequences. Specimen: cerebrospinal fluid. The receptors originated from a human donor with Parkinson's disease.

The genes are TRBV23-1 and TRBJ1-6; TCRdb reports TRBD1, a call that lacks DNA to check it against. TRBV23-1 is an ORF, with its function uncertain. This CDR3 contains 15 residues. The CDR3 here is CASSQSGRGDSPLHF.

In terms of frequency, this clonotype is medium-sized. CDR3 protein: CASSPGAPGHTEAFF. The V call is TRBV18, the J call TRBJ1-1; TCRdb proposes TRBD1, but this gene call is untestable without DNA. CDR1 is KGHSH and CDR2 is LQKENI in the germline V gene. The CDR3 runs to 15 residues. The full variable domain, its missing parts supplied by reference TRBV18 and TRBJ1-1, is NAGVMQNPRHLVRRRGQEARLRCSPMKGHSHVYWYRQLPEEGLKFMVYLQKENIIDESGMPKERFSAEFPKEGPSILRIQQVVRGDSAAYFCASSPGAPGHTEAFFGQGTRLTVV.

This clonotype is deemed medium-sized by its frequency. The chain combines TRBV15 with TRBJ1-6; TCRdb's D call, TRBD1, is unchecked because there is no DNA. The CDR3 totals 15 residues. Germline V gene data show CDR1 as LNHNV and CDR2 as YYDKDF (reference sequence). This chain's CDR3 is CATSFQTGANSPLHF.

Frequency places this clonotype as medium-sized. This chain joins TRBV27 and TRBJ2-3; TCRdb outputs TRBD2, but without DNA this stays unchecked. The CDR3 runs 15 residues. Germline values: CDR1 MNHEY, CDR2 SMNVEV (reference sequence). The CDR3 sequence is CASSSLLAATDTQYF.

Judged by frequency, this clonotype is medium-sized. The rearrangement links TRBV6-6 to TRBJ1-3. Germline-derived CDR1 and CDR2 are MNHNY and SVGAGI (reference sequence). This CDR3 is 14 amino acids long. The CDR3: CASSYLGSGNTIYF.

Frequency places this clonotype as medium-sized. The V gene is TRBV6-2 or TRBV6-3, the J gene TRBJ1-1. The CDR3 loop spans 16 amino acids. Germline V lookup: CDR1 MNHEY, CDR2 SVGEGT. The CDR3 region is CASSPELGGGATEAFF.

This clonotype shows up as medium-sized (0.01 to 0.1%) by frequency. The chain carries TRBV6-2 or TRBV6-3 and TRBJ2-3; absent DNA, TCRdb's TRBD1 call cannot be checked. From germline, CDR1 is MNHEY and CDR2 SVGEGT. CDR3 length: 14 amino acids. CDR3 residues: CASTLGGDTDTQYF.

V is TRBV19 and J is TRBJ1-4; TCRdb proposes TRBD1, but this gene call is untestable without DNA. The CDR3 runs 13 residues. Germline lookup yields CDR1 LNHDA and CDR2 SQIVND (reference sequence). The CDR3 is CASSWTGGEKLFF.

According to its frequency, this clonotype is large (0.1 to 1%). The chain carries TRBV7-2 and TRBJ1-2; TCRdb's D gene call, TRBD1, goes unchecked for lack of DNA. The CDR3 is made up of 15 amino acids. CDR1 and CDR2 (germline): SGHTA, FQGNSA. CDR3 amino acids: CASSPRQGWPYGYTF. The full variable domain, completed using reference TRBV7-2 and TRBJ1-2, is GAGVSQSPSNKVTEKGKDVELRCDPISGHTALYWYRQSLGQGLEFLIYFQGNSAPDKSGLPSDRFSAERTGGSVSTLTIQRTQQEDSAVYLCASSPRQGWPYGYTFGSGTRLTVV.

This clonotype is deemed medium-sized by its frequency. The chain combines TRBV5-1 with TRBJ2-5; TCRdb outputs TRBD2, but without DNA this stays unchecked. This CDR3 is built from 18 residues. Germline CDR1 SGHRS, CDR2 YFSETQ. The CDR3 loop is CASSYYGLAGGSKETQYF.

Judged by frequency, this clonotype is large (0.1 to 1%). The genes are TRBV3-1 and TRBJ2-7; without DNA, the TCRdb call of TRBD1 cannot be checked. The length of the CDR3 is 13 residues. The germline V gene encodes CDR1 LGHDT and CDR2 YNNKEL (reference sequence). CDR3 sequence reads: CASSRRGTGEQYF.

This clonotype registers large (0.1 to 1%) by frequency. The rearrangement joins TRBV5-1 to TRBJ2-5. Germline CDR1 SGHRS, CDR2 YFSETQ. The CDR3 is 13 residues long. CDR3 amino acids: CASSGDGQETQYF.

This clonotype is labeled medium-sized based on frequency. The chain carries TRBV11-2 and TRBJ2-7. The CDR3 spans 11 residues. The germline V gene encodes CDR1 SGHAT and CDR2 FQNNGV. The chain's CDR3 is CASSLGVEQYF.

Judged by frequency, this clonotype is medium-sized. The chain carries TRBV20-1 and TRBJ2-3; absent DNA, TCRdb's TRBD2 call cannot be checked. CDR3 length: 15 amino acids. Germline CDR1 DFQATT, CDR2 SNEGSKA (reference sequence). CDR3 amino acids: CSARVSGKETDTQYF.

Considering frequency, this clonotype is medium-sized. The chain's CDR3 is CAIRQGAGGYTF. The chain employs TRBV27 and TRBJ1-2; TCRdb returns TRBD1, unconfirmable since there is no DNA. The CDR3 length is 12 residues. CDR1 and CDR2 from the germline V gene are MNHEY and SMNVEV (reference sequence).

This clonotype is medium-sized (0.01 to 0.1%) by frequency. V and J are TRBV6-1 and TRBJ2-7. CDR3 length: 13 residues. Germline V gene sequence: CDR1 MNHNS, CDR2 SASEGT. CDR3 sequence: CASRELPPNEQYF.

This chain links TRBV5-4 with TRBJ1-2; TCRdb lists TRBD1, though no DNA is available to test this call. This CDR3 comprises 13 residues. CDR1 and CDR2 (germline): SGHNT, YYREEE (reference sequence). CDR3 amino acids: CASSKDRERGYTF.

This clonotype is large (0.1 to 1%) by frequency. The V gene is TRBV7-2, the J gene TRBJ1-5. Germline V gene lookup returns CDR1 SGHTA and CDR2 FQGNSA. The CDR3 is made up of 12 amino acids. This CDR3 is CASSLLGQPQHF.

Judged by frequency, this clonotype is medium-sized. This chain links TRBV3-1 with TRBJ1-1. The germline V gene has CDR1 LGHDT and CDR2 YNNKEL (reference sequence). CDR3 length: 14 amino acids. The CDR3 sequence: CASSQAPVGRQAFF.

This clonotype counts as medium-sized by frequency. The chain uses TRBV5-4 and TRBJ1-6; checking the TCRdb D call of TRBD1 is not possible without DNA. The CDR3 totals 13 residues. CDR1 is SGHNT and CDR2 is YYREEE in the germline V gene (reference sequence). Here the CDR3 reads CASNVRGNSPLHF.

This clonotype registers large by frequency. V gene TRBV5-1 combines with J gene TRBJ2-5; without DNA, the TCRdb call of TRBD2 cannot be checked. Per germline, CDR1 SGHRS and CDR2 YFSETQ. This CDR3 comprises 17 residues. Here the CDR3 reads CASSLEASGVPGETQYF. The full variable domain, completed using reference TRBV5-1 and TRBJ2-5, is KAGVTQTPRYLIKTRGQQVTLSCSPISGHRSVSWYQQTPGQGLQFLFEYFSETQRNKGNFPGRFSGRQFSNSRSEMNVSTLELGDSALYLCASSLEASGVPGETQYFGPGTRLLVL.

This clonotype counts as medium-sized by frequency. V and J are TRBV16 and TRBJ2-7; the D gene TCRdb calls, TRBD1, cannot be checked with no DNA. This CDR3 spans 15 amino acids. Germline-derived CDR1 and CDR2 are KGHSY and FQNENV. The CDR3 sequence is CASSQYRDPPYEQYF.

Judged by frequency, this clonotype is large (0.1 to 1%). The chain links TRBV7-2 to TRBJ2-5; TCRdb selects TRBD1, and the lack of DNA leaves this call unchecked. The CDR3 is 15 residues long. Looked up from germline, CDR1 is SGHTA and CDR2 is FQGNSA. The CDR3 loop is CASSLLWGQQETQYF.

This clonotype ranks as medium-sized in terms of frequency. The chain employs TRBV20-1 and TRBJ2-3; TCRdb's D call of TRBD2 is untestable without DNA. This CDR3 has 16 residues. Germline loops: CDR1 DFQATT, CDR2 SNEGSKA (reference sequence). The chain's CDR3 is CSAEGASGGAWDTQYF.

By frequency, this clonotype is medium-sized. The rearrangement links TRBV27 to TRBJ2-1; without DNA, the TCRdb call of TRBD2 cannot be checked. This CDR3 has 14 amino acids. From germline, CDR1 is MNHEY and CDR2 SMNVEV (reference sequence). CDR3 region: CASTSGGAYNEQFF.

In terms of frequency, this clonotype is large. The rearrangement joins TRBV7-9 to TRBJ2-7. This CDR3 is 13 amino acids long. The germline gives CDR1 SEHNR, CDR2 FQNEAQ (reference sequence). CDR3 sequence reads: CASSEAGAYEQYF. Together with reference TRBV7-9 and TRBJ2-7, the CDR3 gives the full variable domain: DTGVSQNPRHKITKRGQNVTFRCDPISEHNRLYWYRQTLGQGPEFLTYFQNEAQLEKSRLLSDRFSAERPKGSFSTLEIQRTEQGDSAMYLCASSEAGAYEQYFGPGTRLTVT.

This clonotype shows up as medium-sized by frequency. The chain couples TRBV20-1 to TRBJ2-5; the D gene TCRdb calls, TRBD1, cannot be checked with no DNA. The germline CDR1 and CDR2 sequences are DFQATT and SNEGSKA (reference sequence). The CDR3 totals 16 residues. CDR3 loop: CSARDHDRGLSGGQYF.